A single sample gave rise to the 6 T cell receptor beta chains below, sequenced in a study of identical twins. One entry per CDR3 protein results from TCRdb running MiXCR on the 5' RACE reads. The sample includes a few hundred thousand distinct CDR3 sequences, 13% to 15% of them seen just once. These same data were also listed under a study on yellow fever vaccine responses in identical twins.

Sample: CD4+ T cells sorted from blood. The receptors stem from a young woman in good health.

The chain employs TRBV6-5 and TRBJ1-6, with a possible D match to TRBD1 (6 bases). V shed 7 bases and J shed 10 bases, with 23 bases lying between them. Germline V lookup: CDR1 MNHEY, CDR2 SVGAGI. The CDR3 runs to 16 residues. CDR3 loop: CASTLVMAQGNSPLHF. DNA of the CDR3: TGTGCCAGCACTTTGGTCATGGCGCAGGGGAACTCACCCCTCCACTTT.

At least ten counts were recorded for this clonotype. CDR3 sequence reads: CASTLGTNYAQYV. In DNA form, the CDR3 reads TGTGCCAGCACCCTCGGGACCAACTACGCGCAGTACGTC. The rearrangement joins TRBV12-3 or TRBV12-4 to TRBJ2-7; D might be TRBD1 or TRBD2, each matching 5 bases. CDR3 length equals 13 residues.

The V call is TRBV6-5, the J call TRBJ1-6; D may be TRBD1 (6 bases). The germline CDR1 and CDR2 sequences are MNHEY and SVGAGI. Trimming pared 2 bases from V and 10 bases from J, leaving 18 bases between. The CDR3 sequence is 16 residues long. The CDR3 reads CASSYGGGALFSPLHF. The CDR3 coding sequence is TGTGCCAGCAGTTACGGTGGGGGCGCCTTGTTCTCACCCCTCCACTTT.

V gene TRBV5-1 combines with J gene TRBJ2-7; 12 bases are a match to TRBD2. In germline, CDR1 is SGHRS, CDR2 YFSETQ. The CDR3 runs 18 residues. With V trimmed by 3 bases and J by 1 base, 11 bases remained unmatched. In DNA, the CDR3 is TGCGCCAGCAGCTCCGGACTAGCGGGATTCCAAACATCCTACGAGCAGTACTTC. It translates to CASSSGLAGFQTSYEQYF.

Only a few counts were recorded for this clonotype. The CDR3 spells CASSQLAGGPSYNEQFF. The DNA for the CDR3 is TGTGCCAGCAGTCAACTAGCGGGAGGGCCTTCCTACAATGAGCAGTTCTTC. The chain recombines TRBV28 with TRBJ2-1, with TRBD2 matching over 13 bases. The germline CDR1 and CDR2 sequences are MDHEN and SYDVKM. The J segment lost 1 base and the V segment lost 5 bases, leaving 5 bases of the junction unmatched. The CDR3 is made up of 17 amino acids. Based on the CDR3 plus reference TRBV28 and TRBJ2-1, the full variable domain is DVKVTQSSRYLVKRTGEKVFLECVQDMDHENMFWYRQDPGLGLRLIYFSYDVKMKEKGDIPEGYSVSREKKERFSLILESASTNQTSMYLCASSQLAGGPSYNEQFFGPGTRLTVL.

The rearrangement uses TRBV11-2 and TRBJ2-5; 7 bases map to TRBD2. J was trimmed by 4 bases and V by 5 bases; bases with no gene match: 4. Germline CDR1 reads SGHAT; CDR2 reads FQNNGV. This CDR3 is built from 13 residues. CDR3 sequence: CASSTGLLETQYF. DNA of the CDR3: TGTGCCAGCAGCACGGGACTATTAGAGACCCAGTACTTC.